Presented here are 20 T cell receptor beta chains from one specimen sequenced in a study of response to subunit inactivated influenza vaccine. TCRdb reanalysed the RT-PCR reads using MiXCR and keeps one entry per CDR3 protein. The sample contains 150,000 to 200,000 distinct CDR3 sequences, around 8.8% of which appear only once. The starting material was non-naive T cells sorted from PBMCs, obtained on the day of vaccination. These receptors all come from a man aged 50 to 60 who received an inactivated influenza vaccine.

This clonotype was seen a few times. The rearrangement joins TRBV6-1 to TRBJ1-2; TRBD1 matches 7 bases. Germline loops: CDR1 MNHNS, CDR2 SASEGT. The CDR3 sequence is 13 residues long. The V and J ends lost 6 bases and 8 bases, in that order; junction bases with no gene match: 9. CDR3 nucleotide sequence: TGTGCCAGCAGGACCGGGACAGCACGCGGCTACACCTTC. Its protein is CASRTGTARGYTF.

The chain combines TRBV7-2 with TRBJ2-7, with D possibly being TRBD2 (6 bases). Germline loops: CDR1 SGHTA, CDR2 FQGNSA. Trimming removed 5 bases from V and 7 bases from J, with 21 bases in between. The CDR3 consists of 15 residues. CDR3 in DNA: TGTGCCAGCAGCCATGCGGGGAATGCAGGGAGGGAGCAGTACTTC. Translated: CASSHAGNAGREQYF.

The CDR3, as DNA: TGCAGTGCTAGATCCAGGACAGGGATCGACGAGCAGTACTTC. Translated: CSARSRTGIDEQYF. V is TRBV20-1 and J is TRBJ2-7, with TRBD1 identical over 8 bases. CDR1 and CDR2 (germline): DFQATT, SNEGSKA (reference sequence). Trimming removed 2 bases from V and 5 bases from J; junction bases left unmatched: 8. The CDR3 contains 14 residues.

The chain uses TRBV6-6 and TRBJ2-2; D may correspond to TRBD1 or TRBD2 (5 bases each). The ends were cut back, 10 bases at V and 4 bases at J, with 10 bases in the middle. CDR1 is MNHNY, CDR2 SVGAGI, per germline (reference sequence). The CDR3 contains 12 residues. CDR3 nucleotide sequence: TGTGCCACCGGGACCCGCACCGGGGAGCTGTTTTTT. This codes for CATGTRTGELFF.

The chain uses TRBV12-3 or TRBV12-4 and TRBJ1-2; 7 bases match TRBD1. CDR3 length: 16 residues. The junction had 15 bases not matched to a gene; V was cut back by 7 bases and J by 4 bases. The CDR3 nucleotides are TGTGCCAGCACCTCCAGCGGAGGGGGCAGAATCTATGGCTACACCTTC. Translation gives CASTSSGGGRIYGYTF.

This clonotype was detected many times. J is TRBJ2-7 and V is TRBV7-2; possible D gene TRBD1, 6 bases. Germline CDR1 SGHTA, CDR2 FQGNSA. The CDR3 is 13 residues long. Trimming took 2 bases from V and 5 from J, leaving 10 bases between them. The CDR3 spells CASSLSGAHEQYF. The CDR3 DNA sequence: TGTGCCAGCAGCTTATCAGGGGCCCACGAGCAGTACTTC. Full variable domain (remainder filled in from reference TRBV7-2 and TRBJ2-7): GAGVSQSPSNKVTEKGKDVELRCDPISGHTALYWYRQSLGQGLEFLIYFQGNSAPDKSGLPSDRFSAERTGGSVSTLTIQRTQQEDSAVYLCASSLSGAHEQYFGPGTRLTVT.

This clonotype was recorded a few times. V and J are TRBV24-1 and TRBJ2-5, with D perhaps TRBD1 (5 bases). The V gene's germline CDR1 is KGHDR and CDR2 SFDVKD. This CDR3 comprises 16 residues. Trimming pared 3 bases from V and 5 bases from J, leaving 18 bases between. The CDR3 is CATSDEDIGRAETQYF. The CDR3, as DNA: TGTGCCACCAGTGATGAGGACATCGGCCGGGCGGAGACCCAGTACTTC.

This clonotype was counted a few times. The chain uses TRBV5-4 and TRBJ1-2; D unclear. CDR1 SGHNT and CDR2 YYREEE come from the germline V gene (reference sequence). The V end lost 10 bases, the J end lost 1 base, and 20 bases lay between the germline ends. CDR3 length equals 15 residues. The CDR3 loop is CASAKKEAHNYGYTF. The CDR3 DNA reads TGTGCCTCCGCTAAGAAAGAGGCCCATAACTATGGCTACACCTTC.

This clonotype was seen repeatedly, ten times or more. The chain uses TRBV5-1 and TRBJ2-5, with 9 bases that match TRBD2. The CDR3 sequence is 16 residues long. Trimming cost V 0 bases and J 5 bases; bases outside gene matches: 8. Germline V gene lookup returns CDR1 SGHRS and CDR2 YFSETQ. The CDR3 is CASSLDPGLAGETQYF. The CDR3 nucleotides read TGCGCCAGCAGCTTGGATCCGGGACTAGCTGGGGAGACCCAGTACTTC.

The genes are TRBV6-2 or TRBV6-3 and TRBJ1-6, with D tentatively TRBD1 (5 bases). CDR1 is MNHEY and CDR2 is SVGEGT in the germline V gene. The CDR3 totals 20 residues. Trimming removed 6 bases at V and 0 bases at J, with 24 bases between. The CDR3, as DNA: TGTGCCAGCAGCCCACGAAGTAAGGGGTCAGGAAACTCCTATAATTCACCCCTCCACTTT. Translated: CASSPRSKGSGNSYNSPLHF.

This clonotype was observed at least ten times. The V gene is TRBV5-5, the J gene TRBJ2-7, with D unresolved. Trimming removed 4 bases at V and 6 bases at J, with 17 bases between. Looked up from germline, CDR1 is SGHKS and CDR2 is YYEKEE (reference sequence). The CDR3 spans 14 residues. The CDR3 nucleotides are TGTGCCAGCAGCCCACGCGATGGCCTAGGCGAGCAGTACTTC. Translating it yields CASSPRDGLGEQYF. Together with reference TRBV5-5 and TRBJ2-7, the CDR3 gives the full variable domain: DAGVTQSPTHLIKTRGQQVTLRCSPISGHKSVSWYQQVLGQGPQFIFQYYEKEERGRGNFPDRFSARQFPNYSSELNVNALLLGDSALYLCASSPRDGLGEQYFGPGTRLTVT.

The chain links TRBV12-3 or TRBV12-4 to TRBJ1-2, with D hard to call. Trimming shortened V by 8 bases and J by 6 bases, and 10 bases separated the two germline ends. The CDR3 has 11 residues. The CDR3 DNA reads TGTGCCAGCGGTAGGGCGAATGGCTACACCTTC. This codes for CASGRANGYTF.

This clonotype was counted between two and nine times. V and J are TRBV9 and TRBJ2-3; D call uncertain. The CDR3 spans 16 residues. Between the trimmed V and J ends, which lost 0 bases and 0 bases, there was a span of 11 bases. Germline CDR1 reads SGDLS; CDR2 reads YYNGEE. The CDR3 sequence is CASSVGGSTSTDTQYF. The CDR3 DNA reads TGTGCCAGCAGCGTAGGAGGTTCCACTAGCACAGATACGCAGTATTTT. Based on the CDR3 plus reference TRBV9 and TRBJ2-3, the full variable domain is DSGVTQTPKHLITATGQRVTLRCSPRSGDLSVYWYQQSLDQGLQFLIQYYNGEERAKGNILERFSAQQFPDLHSELNLSSLELGDSALYFCASSVGGSTSTDTQYFGPGTRLTVL.

This clonotype was picked up many times. This chain uses TRBV12-3 or TRBV12-4 with TRBJ2-1; D not resolved. This CDR3 is 12 amino acids long. Trimming took 4 bases from V and 12 from J, leaving 13 bases between them. CDR3 coding DNA: TGTGCCAGCAGTTACTCCCCAACATCGCAGTTCTTC. Its translation: CASSYSPTSQFF.

The V and J genes are TRBV3-1 and TRBJ1-4; D not certain. This CDR3 comprises 13 residues. V dropped 4 bases and J dropped 4 bases, with 7 bases sitting between them. Germline V gene data show CDR1 as LGHDT and CDR2 as YNNKEL (reference sequence). CDR3 amino acids: CASSPGVNEKLFF. In DNA form, the CDR3 reads TGTGCCAGCAGCCCCGGAGTTAATGAAAAACTGTTTTTT.

This clonotype turned up a few times. The gene calls are TRBV5-1 and TRBJ1-2, with 9 bases fitting TRBD1. Germline CDR1 is SGHRS and CDR2 is YFSETQ. This CDR3 region has 13 residues. V gave up 4 bases and J gave up 7 bases; unmatched junction bases: 5. Here the CDR3 DNA reads TGCGCCAGCAGCCCCGGGACAGGGTCTGGCTACACCTTC. Translated, it gives CASSPGTGSGYTF.

This clonotype has just a few counts. V is TRBV27 and J is TRBJ2-7; TRBD1 aligns across 8 bases. The CDR3 contains 15 residues. The germline V gene encodes CDR1 MNHEY and CDR2 SMNVEV (reference sequence). V shed 0 bases and J 3 bases; nucleotides not matched to a gene: 4. CDR3 nucleotide sequence: TGTGCCAGCAGTTTATCCGGGACAGGTGGCTACGAGCAGTACTTC. Its translation: CASSLSGTGGYEQYF.

The rearrangement links TRBV28 to TRBJ2-1; TRBD2 might be the D (5 bases). Germline V lookup: CDR1 MDHEN, CDR2 SYDVKM. CDR3 length equals 11 residues. V was clipped by 11 bases and J by 9 bases, with 14 bases between them. CDR3 residues: CALRSGIEQFF. CDR3 nucleotides: TGTGCCCTCCGATCGGGAATTGAGCAGTTCTTC.

This clonotype was picked up many times. The rearrangement joins TRBV27 to TRBJ2-3, with 7 bases matching TRBD2. The CDR3 extends over 17 amino acids. V gave up 3 bases and J gave up 2 bases; unmatched junction bases: 11. Germline V gene lookup returns CDR1 MNHEY and CDR2 SMNVEV (reference sequence). The CDR3 protein is CASSFLGREGPTDTQYF. DNA of the CDR3: TGTGCCAGCAGTTTTCTGGGGAGGGAGGGTCCCACAGATACGCAGTATTTT.

This clonotype was counted between two and nine times. The chain links TRBV7-9 to TRBJ2-5; D unclear. The CDR3 has 14 amino acids. The V end lost 1 base, the J end lost 2 bases, and 8 bases lay between the germline ends. CDR1 and CDR2 from the germline V gene are SEHNR and FQNEAQ (reference sequence). The CDR3 DNA sequence: TGTGCCAGCAGCTTAGGGGATGGACAAGAGACCCAGTACTTC. Translating gives CASSLGDGQETQYF.